The present entry profiles one TCR beta chain with its context. The antigen is undetermined. This record belongs to a study of cytomegalovirus exposure and HLA in healthy donors. Study information: For the roughly 370 genotyped donors, 75% to 90% fell within the Caucasian-associated ancestry cluster. Study-level points and caveats: Later analysis demonstrated an association between a missense DCLRE1C variant and TCR beta V- and J-gene trimming. Immune exposure information comprised only CMV serostatus.

The PCR was carried out with 60 Vbeta primers and 13 Jbeta primers. The protocol was immunoSEQ multiplex PCR, while the TCRdb copy is restricted to in-frame clones and leaves out a portion. There are 150,000 to 200,000 clones in the sample; just under 80% occur only once, and 1.9% lies in the top ten. The CDR3 extends over 15 amino acids. V dropped 4 bases and J dropped 4 bases, with 16 bases sitting between them. Germline-derived CDR1 and CDR2 are LGHNA and YNFKEQ. Sequenced material: PBMCs. The chain employs TRBV4-2 and TRBJ1-2, with D possibly matching TRBD1 (5 bases). The receptor's source is a woman under 40 in good health and CMV-seronegative. The CDR3: CASSPTGGTLYGYTF. DNA of the CDR3: TGTGCCAGCAGCCCGACTGGGGGGACTCTCTATGGCTACACCTTC.